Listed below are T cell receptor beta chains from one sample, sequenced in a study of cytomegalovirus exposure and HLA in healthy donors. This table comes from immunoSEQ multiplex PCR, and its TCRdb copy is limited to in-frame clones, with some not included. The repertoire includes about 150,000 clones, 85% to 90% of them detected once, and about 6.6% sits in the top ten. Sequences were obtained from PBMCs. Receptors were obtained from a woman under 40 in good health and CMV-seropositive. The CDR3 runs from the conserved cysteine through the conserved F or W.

CDR3 protein: CASSIGGKGDQPQHF
V gene: TRBV19
CDR3 length: 15
J gene: TRBJ1-5

CDR3 protein: CASSLTGTYGYTF
V gene: TRBV19
CDR3 length: 13
J gene: TRBJ1-2

CDR3 protein: CASSLRQGSSGNTIYF
V gene: TRBV5-1
CDR3 length: 16
J gene: TRBJ1-3

CDR3 protein: CASSGRGSNQPQHF
V gene: TRBV2
CDR3 length: 14
J gene: TRBJ1-5

CDR3 protein: CASSAGDFGTDTQYF
V gene: TRBV28
CDR3 length: 15
J gene: TRBJ2-3

CDR3 protein: CASSSHQGYYGYTF
V gene: TRBV28
CDR3 length: 14
J gene: TRBJ1-2

CDR3 protein: CAIRAAGGPDIQYF
V gene: TRBV10-3
CDR3 length: 14
J gene: TRBJ2-4

CDR3 protein: CASSLEGTGRSGTEAFF
V gene: TRBV5-1
CDR3 length: 17
J gene: TRBJ1-1

CDR3 protein: CASSIEDRRVLHF
V gene: TRBV19
CDR3 length: 13
J gene: TRBJ1-6

CDR3 protein: CASSWPSNEQFF
V gene: TRBV27
CDR3 length: 12
J gene: TRBJ2-1

CDR3 protein: CASSRRQGNGANVLTF
V gene: TRBV7-8
CDR3 length: 16
J gene: TRBJ2-6

CDR3 protein: CASSPSAGGYEQYF
V gene: TRBV18
CDR3 length: 14
J gene: TRBJ2-7

CDR3 protein: CASSFGQTEAFF
V gene: TRBV7-9
CDR3 length: 12
J gene: TRBJ1-1

CDR3 protein: CASSTSLAGGPRGNEQFF
V gene: TRBV9
CDR3 length: 18
J gene: TRBJ2-1

CDR3 protein: CASSLQGRETQYF
V gene: TRBV27
CDR3 length: 13
J gene: TRBJ2-5

CDR3 protein: CATSRVGLEETQYF
V gene: TRBV15
CDR3 length: 14
J gene: TRBJ2-5